Following are 30 T cell receptor beta chains from one sample sequenced in a study of T cell responses to AZD1222 COVID-19 vaccine. Produced via immunoSEQ multiplex PCR; TCRdb's table is partial and in-frame only. The table shows over 90,000 clones, with roughly 91% occurring only once. Source: peripheral blood, taken on day 0 of AZD1222 vaccination. These receptors were obtained from an adult in good health.

J is TRBJ2-7 and V is TRBV4-3; 7 bases line up with TRBD2. Germline loops: CDR1 LGHNA, CDR2 YSLEER. V was clipped by 0 bases and J by 2 bases; unmatched bases: 10. The CDR3 runs to 17 residues. The CDR3 region is CASSQDYRAGDAYEQYF. DNA for the CDR3: TGCGCCAGCAGCCAAGATTATCGCGCGGGAGACGCCTACGAGCAGTACTTC.

J is TRBJ1-4 and V is TRBV19; tentatively, D is TRBD1 (6 bases). V shed 6 bases and J shed 7 bases, with 12 bases lying between them. The CDR3 totals 13 residues. Germline V lookup: CDR1 LNHDA, CDR2 SQIVND (reference sequence). In DNA, the CDR3 is TGTGCCAGTAGATCACAGGGCGGTGAAAAACTGTTTTTT. This sequence encodes CASRSQGGEKLFF.

The chain couples TRBV18 to TRBJ2-5, with 8 bases fitting TRBD1. The germline V gene encodes CDR1 KGHSH and CDR2 LQKENI. This CDR3 spans 14 amino acids. The V segment lost 4 bases and the J segment 4 bases; nucleotides outside the gene matches: 5. The CDR3 nucleotides are TGTGCCAGCTCACTTGGGACAGGAGGAGAGACCCAGTACTTC. Translation gives CASSLGTGGETQYF. Full variable domain (missing parts from reference TRBV18 and TRBJ2-5): NAGVMQNPRHLVRRRGQEARLRCSPMKGHSHVYWYRQLPEEGLKFMVYLQKENIIDESGMPKERFSAEFPKEGPSILRIQQVVRGDSAAYFCASSLGTGGETQYFGPGTRLLVL.

V is TRBV7-3 and J is TRBJ2-1; the D gene is possibly TRBD1 (6 bases). The CDR3 has 15 amino acids. Germline V gene data show CDR1 as SGHTA and CDR2 as FQGTGA. With 1 base removed from V and 10 bases from J, the gap between germline ends came to 17 bases. The CDR3: CASSLRGGGSREQFF. CDR3 sequence (DNA): TGTGCCAGCAGCTTAAGAGGTGGGGGCTCTAGAGAGCAGTTCTTC.

The chain uses TRBV7-9 and TRBJ1-4; 9 bases align to TRBD1. Germline V CDR1 and CDR2: SEHNR, FQNEAQ (reference sequence). V lost 1 base and J lost 11; bases outside the gene matches: 8. CDR3 length equals 15 residues. CDR3 nucleotides: TGTGCCAGCAGCTTAGAGGGGACAGGGCGGAGGAAACTGTTTTTT. Its translation: CASSLEGTGRRKLFF.

The genes are TRBV11-2 and TRBJ2-5, with D tentatively TRBD1 or TRBD2 (5 bases each). The CDR3 spans 15 residues. V shed 4 bases and J shed 7 bases, with 19 bases lying between them. Germline values: CDR1 SGHAT, CDR2 FQNNGV. In nucleotides, the CDR3 is TGTGCCAGCAGCTCCCCGACGGGGACGGTTGCGACCCAGTACTTC. As protein: CASSSPTGTVATQYF.

The J gene is TRBJ2-7, the V gene TRBV28; tentatively, D is TRBD1 (5 bases). The germline gives CDR1 MDHEN, CDR2 SYDVKM. CDR3 size: 12 residues. V was shortened by 6 bases and J by 6 bases, with 12 bases between the two germline ends. The CDR3 region has the DNA TGTGCCAGCAGCCTTAAGGGGCGCGAGCAGTACTTC. Translating it yields CASSLKGREQYF.

The chain combines TRBV3-1 (or the pseudogene TRBV3-2) with TRBJ2-7; D possibly corresponds to TRBD2 (6 bases). Trimming cost V 4 bases and J 4 bases, with 11 bases left between them. CDR3 length: 13 amino acids. Germline-derived CDR1 and CDR2 are LGHDT and YNNKEL (reference sequence). The DNA for the CDR3 is TGTGCCAGCAGCCCGTCCGGGGGATACGAGCAGTACTTC. Its protein is CASSPSGGYEQYF.

V usage is TRBV28 and J usage is TRBJ2-7; 11 nucleotides match TRBD2. V shed 4 bases, J shed 0 bases, and the junction held 8 bases outside the gene matches. Germline-derived CDR1 and CDR2 are MDHEN and SYDVKM. This CDR3 has 17 residues. DNA for the CDR3: TGTGCCAGCAGTTGGGGTTTAGCGGGAGGGGTCTCCTACGAGCAGTACTTC. Translation gives CASSWGLAGGVSYEQYF.

V gene TRBV27 combines with J gene TRBJ2-1; tentative D call: TRBD1 (6 bases). Trimming shortened V by 5 bases and J by 3 bases, and 11 bases separated the two germline ends. This CDR3 is 14 amino acids long. Germline assignment: CDR1 MNHEY and CDR2 SMNVEV (reference sequence). The CDR3 loop reads CASSPGQVYNEQFF. The DNA of the CDR3 is TGTGCCAGCAGTCCGGGACAAGTCTACAATGAGCAGTTCTTC.

This chain uses TRBV12-3 or TRBV12-4 with TRBJ2-7; D not resolved. V was shortened by 3 bases and J by 6 bases, with 9 bases between the two germline ends. The CDR3 loop spans 12 amino acids. CDR3 loop: CASSFRVFEQYF. The CDR3, as DNA: TGTGCCAGCAGTTTTAGGGTGTTCGAGCAGTACTTC.

CDR3 nucleotide sequence: TGTGCCAGCAGTTTAGCGAAACTAGCGGGAGGACTACCAAGCTCCTACGAGCAGTACTTC. Its protein product is CASSLAKLAGGLPSSYEQYF. J is TRBJ2-7 and V is TRBV28; the match to TRBD2 covers 12 bases. The CDR3 spans 20 residues. J gave up 0 bases and V 2 bases, and 14 bases lay outside the gene matches. Germline lookup yields CDR1 MDHEN and CDR2 SYDVKM.

This clone came up a few times. This chain uses TRBV3-1 (or the pseudogene TRBV3-2) with TRBJ2-1, with D perhaps TRBD1 or TRBD2 (5 bases each). The V and J ends lost 2 bases and 9 bases respectively, with 14 bases between them. The CDR3 loop spans 14 amino acids. Germline lookup yields CDR1 LGHDT and CDR2 YNNKEL (reference sequence). The CDR3 nucleotides read TGTGCCAGCAGCCAACACTCCACTGGGGGTGAGCAGTTCTTC. Translation: CASSQHSTGGEQFF.

The chain employs TRBV11-2 and TRBJ2-7, with 7 bases matching TRBD1. The ends lost 6 bases at V and 1 base at J; junction bases unmatched: 9. In germline, CDR1 is SGHAT, CDR2 FQNNGV. There are 15 residues in the CDR3. Here the CDR3 DNA reads TGTGCCAGCAGTCCCGCCGGGACAGTATCCTACGAGCAGTACTTC. Its translation: CASSPAGTVSYEQYF.

The V gene is TRBV6-5, the J gene TRBJ2-1; no clear D gene. The CDR3 runs 12 residues. CDR1 is MNHEY and CDR2 is SVGAGI in the germline V gene. Trimming shortened V by 7 bases and J by 0 bases, and 4 bases separated the two germline ends. CDR3 coding DNA: TGTGCCAGCACCAACTCCTACAATGAGCAGTTCTTC. This codes for CASTNSYNEQFF.

This chain joins TRBV28 and TRBJ2-7; D is unclear. CDR1 and CDR2 (germline): MDHEN, SYDVKM. Trimming left V 5 bases short and J 6 bases short, with 11 bases between. This CDR3 is built from 12 residues. CDR3 DNA sequence: TGTGCCAGCAGTCTCCAATGGGGCGAGCAGTACTTC. Its protein is CASSLQWGEQYF.

This chain connects TRBV7-2 to TRBJ2-1; 7 bases are shared with TRBD2. Germline loops: CDR1 SGHTA, CDR2 FQGNSA. V lost 3 bases to trimming and J lost 6 bases; unmatched junction nucleotides: 5. This CDR3 is built from 14 residues. The CDR3: CASSFGGRPNEQFF. In DNA, the CDR3 is TGTGCCAGCAGCTTTGGCGGGAGACCCAATGAGCAGTTCTTC.

This clone was seen only once. This chain joins TRBV5-1 and TRBJ2-1; D not resolved. CDR1 SGHRS and CDR2 YFSETQ come from the germline V gene. Trimming took 4 bases from V and 3 from J, leaving 11 bases between them. The CDR3 has 14 amino acids. The CDR3 loop is CASSLDPDYNEQFF. The DNA of the CDR3 is TGCGCCAGCAGCCTGGACCCAGACTACAATGAGCAGTTCTTC. The whole variable domain, filled in from reference TRBV5-1 and TRBJ2-1, reads KAGVTQTPRYLIKTRGQQVTLSCSPISGHRSVSWYQQTPGQGLQFLFEYFSETQRNKGNFPGRFSGRQFSNSRSEMNVSTLELGDSALYLCASSLDPDYNEQFFGPGTRLTVL.

The chain combines TRBV20-1 with TRBJ2-2; D gene uncertain. Trimming took 3 bases from V and 7 from J, leaving 9 bases between them. The CDR3 is 12 residues long. Germline CDR1 is DFQATT and CDR2 is SNEGSKA (reference sequence). In DNA, the CDR3 is TGCAGTGCTAGTACGTGGGACGGGGAGCTGTTTTTT. Translating it yields CSASTWDGELFF.

CDR3 coding DNA: TGTGCCAGCAGTGATCTGGGATATAATGAAAAACTGTTTTTT. Encoded protein: CASSDLGYNEKLFF. The V call is TRBV2, the J call TRBJ1-4; D is unresolved. The CDR3 totals 14 residues. Germline CDR1 reads SNHLY; CDR2 reads FYNNEI. Trimming stripped 3 bases from V and 4 bases from J, with 9 bases between.

Here the CDR3 DNA reads TGTGCCAGCAGTATGCCAGGGGGAGCCAACGTCCTGACTTTC. Its protein is CASSMPGGANVLTF. This chain links TRBV28 with TRBJ2-6; 7 bases match TRBD1. The CDR3 consists of 14 residues. CDR1 MDHEN and CDR2 SYDVKM come from the germline V gene. The V and J ends lost 5 bases and 7 bases, in that order; junction bases with no gene match: 5. Full variable domain (remainder filled in from reference TRBV28 and TRBJ2-6): DVKVTQSSRYLVKRTGEKVFLECVQDMDHENMFWYRQDPGLGLRLIYFSYDVKMKEKGDIPEGYSVSREKKERFSLILESASTNQTSMYLCASSMPGGANVLTFGAGSRLTVL.

This rearrangement joins TRBV28 to TRBJ1-1, with unresolved D. The V gene's germline CDR1 is MDHEN and CDR2 SYDVKM. The CDR3 loop spans 16 amino acids. The V end lost 5 bases, the J end lost 11 bases, and 27 bases lay between the germline ends. The DNA for the CDR3 is TGTGCCAGCAGTGCTCCCGACTCGGCTCTGGCTCTTCGGGCTTTCTTT. Residues: CASSAPDSALALRAFF.

This chain links TRBV5-1 with TRBJ1-6, with D unclear. Between the trimmed V and J ends, which lost 1 base and 7 bases, there was a span of 12 bases. Germline lookup yields CDR1 SGHRS and CDR2 YFSETQ. The CDR3 length is 15 residues. CDR3 amino acids: CASSLRRELNSPLHF. CDR3 nucleotide sequence: TGCGCCAGCAGCTTGAGGAGGGAGTTGAATTCACCCCTCCACTTT.

The V gene is TRBV7-3, the J gene TRBJ2-1; no clear D gene. CDR1 SGHTA and CDR2 FQGTGA come from the germline V gene. V shed 5 bases and J shed 9 bases, with 14 bases lying between them. The CDR3 totals 13 residues. The CDR3 DNA is TGTGCCAGCAGCCTCGGCCGCTATAGTGAGCAGTTCTTC. Translating it yields CASSLGRYSEQFF.

This clone was observed a single time. One junction end disagrees with the germline gene, perhaps due to a read error. V and J are TRBV5-1 and TRBJ2-3; the match to TRBD2 covers 12 bases. The CDR3 length is 16 residues. CDR1 SGHRS and CDR2 YFSETQ come from the germline V gene. The CDR3, as DNA: TGCGCCAGCAGCTCTCTGACTAGCGGGAGCACAAATACGCAGTATTTT. Its translation is CASSSLTSGSTNTQYF.

This chain joins TRBV6-5 and TRBJ1-6, with 8 bases fitting TRBD1. With 3 bases clipped from V and 8 bases from J, the junction kept 6 bases outside the gene matches. CDR1 MNHEY and CDR2 SVGAGI come from the germline V gene. The CDR3 consists of 15 residues. CDR3: CASSYMPGGDSPLHF. Written as DNA, the CDR3 is TGTGCCAGCAGTTATATGCCAGGGGGCGATTCACCCCTCCACTTT.

This clone was found once. The chain joins TRBV19 to TRBJ2-7; TRBD1 matches at 7 bases. The CDR3 is 16 residues long. Losses at the gene ends were 2 bases for V and 5 bases for J; bases not matched to a gene: 12. CDR1 is LNHDA, CDR2 SQIVND, per germline (reference sequence). The CDR3 region has the DNA TGTGCCAGTAGTATATACGCCGGGACAGTGGCGGACGAGCAGTACTTC. Its protein product is CASSIYAGTVADEQYF. Drawing the rest from reference TRBV19 and TRBJ2-7, the complete variable domain is DGGITQSPKYLFRKEGQNVTLSCEQNLNHDAMYWYRQDPGQGLRLIYYSQIVNDFQKGDIAEGYSVSREKKESFPLTVTSAQKNPTAFYLCASSIYAGTVADEQYFGPGTRLTVT.

About this clone: Compared with germline, one end of the junction differs, possibly owing to a read error. In DNA form, the CDR3 reads TGTGCCACCAGTTGGGGGACCACATCCTCCAATGAGCAGTTCTTC. This translates into CATSWGTTSSNEQFF. The chain has TRBV24-1 and TRBJ2-1; perhaps D is TRBD1 or TRBD2 (5 bases each). CDR3 length equals 15 residues. The germline gives CDR1 KGHDR, CDR2 SFDVKD.

V gene TRBV2 combines with J gene TRBJ1-3, with unresolved D. CDR3 length equals 14 residues. The V gene's germline CDR1 is SNHLY and CDR2 FYNNEI. Trimming removed 3 bases from V and 2 bases from J, with 8 bases in between. DNA for the CDR3: TGTGCCAGCAGTGACTTCCCAGCTGGAAACACCATATATTTT. Protein: CASSDFPAGNTIYF.

V and J are TRBV9 and TRBJ2-7, with 10 bases lining up with TRBD2. CDR1 and CDR2 from the germline V gene are SGDLS and YYNGEE. This CDR3 is 14 amino acids long. V was clipped by 4 bases and J by 7 bases; unmatched bases: 8. In DNA form, the CDR3 reads TGTGCCAGCAGCCCACAAGGACTAGCGGCTGAGCAGTACTTC. Its translation is CASSPQGLAAEQYF.